This TCR beta chain was obtained from a study of CD8+ T cells in alopecia areata. Study in general: It was oral tofacitinib, at 5 to 10 mg twice daily, that treated patients received. The study, taken as a whole, reports: A large proportion of expanded lesional clones were detected persisting in scalp and blood during tofacitinib.

Sequencing used cDNA as its template, made by extracting RNA and reverse transcribing it. Clones were read by immunoSEQ multiplex PCR, and TCRdb kept only the in-frame ones, dropping some. The sample shows under 150,000 clones, roughly four fifths of them seen only once. Worth noting for this clone: The antigen is undetermined.

The treatment here: oral pan-JAK inhibitor, 5-10 mg twice daily. V was pared by 8 bases and J by 4 bases, with 24 bases between. The CDR3 has 16 residues. Germline V gene data show CDR1 as SNHLY and CDR2 as FYNNEI. The rearrangement links TRBV2 to TRBJ2-7; possibly TRBD2 for D (6 bases). Sequencing was performed on CD8+ T cells sorted from blood, taken at week 4, from a patient treated with tofacitinib. This receptor was taken from a human donor with alopecia areata. The CDR3 nucleotides are TGTGCCAGCGGTACAAACCGGGAAGGGGAGGATTACGAGCAGTACTTC. It is translated as CASGTNREGEDYEQYF.